Following are 14 T cell receptor beta chains from one sample sequenced in a study of blood T cells in healthy people across ages. With a J-beta primer mix and a sample-barcoded 5' primer, a second PCR ran 7 to 11 cycles. One entry per CDR3 protein results from TCRdb running MiXCR on the 5' RACE reads. The data contain 780,000 or so distinct CDR3 sequences, about 55% of them singletons. The sequencing sample was made of blood. These TCRs come from a man aged 80 or over in good health.

In this sample, this clonotype turned up a few times. The J gene is TRBJ2-4, the V gene TRBV29-1; no definite D call. Germline V gene sequence: CDR1 SQVTM, CDR2 ANQGSEA. This CDR3 is 14 amino acids long. V was pared by 2 bases and J by 0 bases, with 8 bases between. The CDR3 DNA reads TGCAGCGTTGAAACACCAATAGCCAAAAACATTCAGTACTTC. Translating it yields CSVETPIAKNIQYF.

V is TRBV29-1 and J is TRBJ1-1; 9 nucleotides agree with TRBD1. This CDR3 region has 17 residues. Germline trimming cut 4 bases from V and 4 bases from J; bases unmatched to any gene: 16. CDR1 SQVTM and CDR2 ANQGSEA come from the germline V gene. For the CDR3, the DNA is TGCAGCGTTGGGACAGGGACAGGGAGTTCCCTGGGCACTGAAGCTTTCTTT. Translation: CSVGTGTGSSLGTEAFF.

V is TRBV29-1 and J is TRBJ1-5, with 10 bases that match TRBD1. The CDR3 loop spans 14 amino acids. The germline gives CDR1 SQVTM, CDR2 ANQGSEA. The V segment lost 6 bases and the J segment 7 bases; nucleotides outside the gene matches: 9. CDR3 nucleotide sequence: TGCAGCGTCGGGGGGGGACAGGGGCAACAGCCCCAGCATTTT. This encodes CSVGGGQGQQPQHF.

The DNA for the CDR3 is TGCGCCAGCAGCTTACTAGAATACGAGCAGTTCTTC. Translating gives CASSLLEYEQFF. V is TRBV5-1 and J is TRBJ2-1; D possibly corresponds to TRBD2 (5 bases). Trimming cost V 2 bases and J 10 bases, with 10 bases left between them. There are 12 residues in the CDR3. Per germline, CDR1 SGHRS and CDR2 YFSETQ.

This chain connects TRBV6-2 or TRBV6-3 to TRBJ1-5, with TRBD1 matching over 9 bases. V lost 7 bases and J lost 2; bases outside the gene matches: 9. The CDR3 totals 16 residues. Germline-derived CDR1 and CDR2 are MNHEY and SVGEGT. CDR3 DNA: TGTGCCAGCACCGTTAGGGACAGGGCCCGCAATCAGCCCCAGCATTTT. It specifies CASTVRDRARNQPQHF.

The gene calls are TRBV12-3 or TRBV12-4 and TRBJ2-1; TRBD2 might be the D (6 bases). CDR3 length: 14 amino acids. Trimming shortened V by 5 bases and J by 5 bases, and 13 bases separated the two germline ends. DNA of the CDR3: TGTGCCAGCAGTCCCCGCGCTAGCGACAATGAGCAGTTCTTC. Its translation: CASSPRASDNEQFF.

This clonotype was observed many times. The chain combines TRBV29-1 with TRBJ2-7, with D tentatively TRBD1 or TRBD2 (5 bases each). CDR3 length: 12 residues. Germline V gene sequence: CDR1 SQVTM, CDR2 ANQGSEA. V shed 5 bases and J shed 3 bases, with 11 bases lying between them. The CDR3 DNA reads TGCAGCGTTAGGGACGAAAACTACGAGCAGTACTTC. Amino acid sequence: CSVRDENYEQYF.

V is TRBV11-2 and J is TRBJ1-6; maybe TRBD1 (5 bases). With 1 base removed from V and 7 bases from J, the gap between germline ends came to 11 bases. Germline CDR1 SGHAT, CDR2 FQNNGV. The CDR3 loop spans 15 amino acids. This CDR3 reads CASSLGGEKNSPLHF. In nucleotides, the CDR3 is TGTGCCAGCAGCTTAGGAGGGGAAAAAAATTCACCCCTCCACTTT.

The J gene is TRBJ2-3, the V gene TRBV20-1; unclear D gene. Germline V lookup: CDR1 DFQATT, CDR2 SNEGSKA (reference sequence). This CDR3 spans 15 amino acids. V was clipped by 0 bases and J by 4 bases, with 14 bases between them. DNA of the CDR3: TGCAGTGCTAGAGAGCGGATCCACCCCCCAGATACGCAGTATTTT. The encoded protein is CSARERIHPPDTQYF.

The J gene is TRBJ1-4, the V gene TRBV25-1; D remains unclear. Germline lookup yields CDR1 MGHDK and CDR2 SYGVNS. The V end lost 4 bases, the J end lost 0 bases, and 9 bases lay between the germline ends. The CDR3 loop spans 15 amino acids. The chain's CDR3 is CASSALGATNEKLFF. In DNA form, the CDR3 reads TGTGCCAGCAGTGCTCTTGGAGCAACTAATGAAAAACTGTTTTTT.

The V gene is TRBV2, the J gene TRBJ2-7; no clear D gene. Germline V gene data show CDR1 as SNHLY and CDR2 as FYNNEI. Trimming removed 6 bases at V and 4 bases at J, with 7 bases between. The CDR3 runs to 11 residues. The CDR3 nucleotides are TGTGCCAGCAGGCCAGTTTACGAGCAGTACTTC. As protein: CASRPVYEQYF.

The rearrangement uses TRBV9 and TRBJ2-5; no firm D call. The DNA end favors TRBJ2-7, so the J call may be wrong. Germline CDR1 SGDLS, CDR2 YYNGEE. The length of the CDR3 is 14 residues. The CDR3 loop reads CASFPGRINYEQYF. CDR3 nucleotides: TGTGCCAGCTTCCCCGGCAGGATTAATTACGAGCAGTACTTC.

This clonotype turned up a few times. This chain joins TRBV3-1 and TRBJ2-3; D not certain. Germline-derived CDR1 and CDR2 are LGHDT and YNNKEL (reference sequence). Trimming pared 4 bases from V and 6 bases from J, leaving 14 bases between. The CDR3 runs to 14 residues. As DNA, the CDR3 is TGTGCCAGCAGCCCGAGCGCGGTCCAGGATACGCAGTATTTT. Amino acid sequence: CASSPSAVQDTQYF.

V is TRBV2 and J is TRBJ2-6; D uncertain. Trimming stripped 8 bases from V and 0 bases from J, with 8 bases between. The germline CDR1 and CDR2 sequences are SNHLY and FYNNEI. The CDR3 spans 14 residues. The CDR3 DNA is TGTGCCAGCCGAGGAGACTCTGGGGCCAACGTCCTGACTTTC. Its protein product is CASRGDSGANVLTF. Using reference TRBV2 and TRBJ2-6 for the parts outside the CDR3, the full variable domain is EPEVTQTPSHQVTQMGQEVILRCVPISNHLYFYWYRQILGQKVEFLVSFYNNEISEKSEIFDDQFSVERPDGSNFTLKIRSTKLEDSAMYFCASRGDSGANVLTFGAGSRLTVL.